The 17 T cell receptor beta chains listed next were all sequenced from one sample in a study of tumor-infiltrating lymphocytes in primary liver carcinoma. Unsorted whole blood supplied the RNA, and germline DNA was extracted too. Synthesis of TCR beta cDNA was carried out from 500 ng total RNA with a constant-region primer. Slightly modified ARM-PCR served as the procedure for the TCR beta libraries. These libraries came from three rounds of nested multiplex PCR. The two initial PCR rounds, around 10 cycles each, used TRBV1-TRBV30 forward and C-beta reverse primers. In TCRdb, the multiplex PCR reads were re-called with MiXCR into one record per CDR3 protein. Among 200,000 or so distinct CDR3 sequences, less than 70% were seen once, and the ten largest hold roughly 6.8%. The sequenced sample was peripheral blood. These receptors were taken from a woman aged 60-70 years with primary liver carcinoma and hepatitis B virus infection.

This clonotype was detected many times. The gene calls are TRBV6-1 and TRBJ2-3; a possible D gene is TRBD2 (6 bases). Germline CDR1 reads MNHNS; CDR2 reads SASEGT. Trimming took 7 bases from V and 2 from J, leaving 10 bases between them. This CDR3 is built from 13 residues. CDR3 sequence: CASTAGYTDTQYF. CDR3 nucleotide sequence: TGTGCCAGCACGGCGGGATACACAGATACGCAGTATTTT.

Notes on this clonotype: One junction end disagrees with the germline gene, perhaps due to a read error. This chain connects TRBV11-2 to TRBJ2-1; either TRBD1 or TRBD2 may supply D (6 bases each). Germline lookup yields CDR1 SGHAT and CDR2 FQNNGV. CDR3 length: 18 amino acids. CDR3 nucleotides: TGTGCCAGCAGCTTAGTCGGGAGTGGGGGGCTCTCCTACAATGGGCAGTTCTTC. Residues: CASSLVGSGGLSYNGQFF.

The chain recombines TRBV5-1 with TRBJ2-2; D is tentatively TRBD1 or TRBD2 (5 bases each). Germline loops: CDR1 SGHRS, CDR2 YFSETQ. V lost 3 bases to trimming and J lost 7 bases, with 16 bases between them. The CDR3 is 15 amino acids. The CDR3 spells CASSYRGRRDGELFF. The CDR3 coding sequence is TGCGCCAGCAGCTACCGGGGCCGCCGTGACGGGGAGCTGTTTTTT. Using reference TRBV5-1 and TRBJ2-2 for the parts outside the CDR3, the full variable domain is KAGVTQTPRYLIKTRGQQVTLSCSPISGHRSVSWYQQTPGQGLQFLFEYFSETQRNKGNFPGRFSGRQFSNSRSEMNVSTLELGDSALYLCASSYRGRRDGELFFGEGSRLTVL.

Regarding this clonotype: This clone may be a read error of a much larger clone one base away. Here the CDR3 reads CASRYRVGSSPLHF. The CDR3 nucleotides read TGTGCCAGCAGATACAGGGTTGGTAGTTCACCCCTCCACTTT. V is TRBV12-3 or TRBV12-4 and J is TRBJ1-6, with a possible D match to TRBD1 (6 bases). The CDR3 totals 14 residues. Trimming removed 6 bases at V and 9 bases at J, with 15 bases between.

The J gene is TRBJ2-1, the V gene TRBV11-2; a possible D gene is TRBD2 (6 bases). This CDR3 comprises 17 residues. CDR1 SGHAT and CDR2 FQNNGV come from the germline V gene. DNA of the CDR3: TGTGGGAGCAGCCCCCTCCTCCTGGCGGGAACTTACAATGAGCAGTTCTTC. Translating gives CGSSPLLLAGTYNEQFF.

As for this clonotype: A much larger clone differs by one base, so this may be a read error. The V and J genes are TRBV12-3 or TRBV12-4 and TRBJ1-6, with D unresolved. This CDR3 region has 12 residues. The CDR3 reads CTSSLPYSPLHF. Here the CDR3 DNA reads TGTACCAGCAGTTTACCGTATTCACCCCTCCACTTT.

This clonotype turned up a few times. The chain uses TRBV14 and TRBJ2-3; D not certain. Trimming took off 1 base at V and 6 bases at J, with 5 bases between the two ends. The CDR3 has 12 amino acids. Germline V gives CDR1 SGHDN, CDR2 FVKESK. The CDR3 bases are TGTGCCAGCAGCCAAGTAGGGGATACGCAGTATTTT. It encodes CASSQVGDTQYF. Based on the CDR3 plus reference TRBV14 and TRBJ2-3, the full variable domain is EAGVTQFPSHSVIEKGQTVTLRCDPISGHDNLYWYRRVMGKEIKFLLHFVKESKQDESGMPNNRFLAERTGGTYSTLKVQPAELEDSGVYFCASSQVGDTQYFGPGTRLTVL.

A remark on this clonotype: Germline and junction disagree at one end, which may indicate a read error. For the CDR3, the DNA is TGTGCCAGCAGCTTAGGAACAAGCTCTAGCAAAGATACGCAGTATTTT. Its translation: CASSLGTSSSKDTQYF. The rearrangement uses TRBV7-9 and TRBJ2-3; maybe TRBD2 (5 bases). CDR1 SEHNR and CDR2 FQNEAQ come from the germline V gene (reference sequence). There are 16 residues in the CDR3.

This clonotype has more than one count but fewer than ten. This may come from a read error, since a much larger clone is one base off. V gene TRBV4-1 combines with J gene TRBJ2-3, with 7 bases fitting TRBD2. The CDR3 totals 15 residues. With 3 bases clipped from V and 0 bases from J, the junction kept 3 bases outside the gene matches. In germline, CDR1 is MGHRA, CDR2 YSYEKL. CDR3 coding DNA: TGCGCCAGCAGCCAGGGACTACCAAGCACAGATACGCAGTATTTT. Translation gives CASSQGLPSTDTQYF.

The V gene is TRBV28, the J gene TRBJ2-3, with D unclear. V shed 6 bases and J shed 1 base, with 14 bases lying between them. Looked up from germline, CDR1 is MDHEN and CDR2 is SYDVKM. The CDR3 runs to 15 residues. Here the CDR3 reads CASRDLRRGTDTQYF. Written as DNA, the CDR3 is TGTGCCAGCAGAGACCTCAGGCGAGGCACAGATACGCAGTATTTT.

This clonotype was seen repeatedly, ten times or more. This rearrangement joins TRBV29-1 to TRBJ1-3; D gene unclear. In germline, CDR1 is SQVTM, CDR2 ANQGSEA. V gave up 7 bases and J gave up 4 bases, with 11 bases separating them. The CDR3 consists of 12 residues. CDR3 nucleotide sequence: TGCAGCGCCAGTGGGGTCGGAAACACCATATATTTT. It is translated as CSASGVGNTIYF. Full variable domain (remainder filled in from reference TRBV29-1 and TRBJ1-3): SAVISQKPSRDICQRGTSLTIQCQVDSQVTMMFWYRQQPGQSLTLIATANQGSEATYESGFVIDKFPISRPNLTFSTLTVSNMSPEDSSIYLCSASGVGNTIYFGEGSWLTVV.

This clonotype was counted ten times or more. CDR3 DNA sequence: TGTGCCAGCAGCCGGAGACCAAATGAGCAGTTCTTC. It is translated as CASSRRPNEQFF. The chain combines TRBV12-3 or TRBV12-4 with TRBJ2-1; D is unclear. V was cut by 6 bases and J by 7 bases, with 10 bases left in between. The CDR3 totals 12 residues.

The chain has TRBV7-8 and TRBJ1-1, with D possibly matching TRBD1 (5 bases). This CDR3 has 17 amino acids. Looked up from germline, CDR1 is SGHVS and CDR2 is FQNEAQ. The germline V and J ends were trimmed by 2 bases and 2 bases, with 18 bases remaining between them. The CDR3 sequence is CASSLNFSPGINTEAFF. CDR3 nucleotides: TGTGCCAGCAGCTTAAATTTTTCTCCAGGGATCAACACTGAAGCTTTCTTT.

As concerns this clonotype: Its ends do not fully match the called genes, so a read error is possible. The V and J genes are TRBV13 and TRBJ2-3, with D possibly called TRBD1 or TRBD2 (5 bases each). CDR1 PRHDT and CDR2 FYEKMQ come from the germline V gene (reference sequence). This CDR3 region has 15 residues. CDR3 loop: CASSVRDGYTDTQYF. DNA of the CDR3: TGTGCCAGCAGCGTCAGGGACGGCTACACAGATACACAGTATTTT.

A note on this clonotype: A read error is likely, as this CDR3 ends without the conserved phenylalanine or tryptophan. The chain uses TRBV7-9 and TRBJ2-7, with D perhaps matching TRBD2 (5 bases). Germline lookup yields CDR1 SEHNR and CDR2 FQNEAQ (reference sequence). There are 19 residues in the CDR3. V was trimmed by 0 bases and J by 4 bases, leaving 25 bases between them. DNA of the CDR3: TGTGCCAGCAGCTTAGCGCGGGTCGTGACTCCCGAGCACCCTTACGAGCAGTACTTA. Protein product: CASSLARVVTPEHPYEQYL.

About this clonotype itself: A read error may be the cause here, since a much bigger clone is one base away. J is TRBJ2-2 and V is TRBV28; D may be TRBD2 (10 bases). The CDR3 is made up of 16 amino acids. Germline V gives CDR1 MDHEN, CDR2 SYDVKM. CDR3 coding DNA: TGTCCCAGCGGGGGGGACAGGGCTGGGGTGACCGGGGAGCTGTTTTTT. Its protein product is CPSGGDRAGVTGELFF.

This clonotype came up once. The rearrangement uses TRBV5-1 and TRBJ1-2; TRBD1 is a possible D gene (5 bases). This CDR3 is 13 amino acids long. Trimming cost V 4 bases and J 8 bases, with 15 bases left between them. Germline loops: CDR1 SGHRS, CDR2 YFSETQ. CDR3 in amino acids: CASSGTGEQGYTF. CDR3 sequence (DNA): TGCGCCAGCAGCGGGACCGGGGAGCAGGGCTACACCTTC.